The 10 T cell receptor beta chains below were found in one sample sequenced in a study of CD8+CD57+ T cells in acquired aplastic anemia. It was patients with CD8+CD57+ cell expansion by flow cytometry who were chosen for sequencing. For CDR3 and TCR beta VDJ profiling, genomic DNA was the template used. TCRdb re-analysed the reads in MiXCR, keeping a single row per CDR3 protein. The table records 150,000 to 160,000 distinct CDR3 sequences, roughly half of them present only once. What was sequenced was sorted CD4+, CD8+, or CD8+CD57+ T cells (not recorded which) from PBMCs. Receptors originate from a human donor with aplastic anemia.

This clonotype was seen many times. The CDR3 loop reads CASSDKMNTEAFF. In DNA form, the CDR3 reads TGTGCCAGCAGTGACAAAATGAACACTGAAGCTTTCTTT. V is TRBV6-1 and J is TRBJ1-1; D gene uncertain. Germline CDR1 is MNHNS and CDR2 is SASEGT. The CDR3 runs to 13 residues. The V end was cut by 3 bases, the J end by 0 bases, with 5 bases between.

The table lists this clonotype with a count of one. This chain's CDR3 is CASSFQGSRNQPQHF. DNA of the CDR3: TGTGCCAGCAGTTTTCAGGGCAGCCGCAATCAGCCCCAGCATTTT. The J gene is TRBJ1-5, the V gene TRBV7-2, with D possibly matching TRBD1 (5 bases). V dropped 6 bases and J dropped 2 bases, with 14 bases sitting between them. Germline V gene lookup returns CDR1 SGHTA and CDR2 FQGNSA. The CDR3 totals 15 residues.

In nucleotides, the CDR3 is TGTGCCAGTAGTGCTGGACAGGAGTACAATCAGCCCCAGCATTTT. Translation gives CASSAGQEYNQPQHF. The chain uses TRBV19 and TRBJ1-5, with 7 bases matching TRBD1. CDR1 is LNHDA and CDR2 is SQIVND in the germline V gene (reference sequence). V dropped 5 bases and J dropped 3; count of bases not matched to a gene: 7. The CDR3 has 15 residues.

Many counts were recorded for this clonotype. The chain is built from TRBV2 and TRBJ2-1; TRBD2 matches at 9 bases. This CDR3 comprises 15 residues. V gave up 6 bases and J gave up 8 bases; unmatched junction bases: 11. Germline-derived CDR1 and CDR2 are SNHLY and FYNNEI. CDR3 DNA sequence: TGTGCCAGCAGCCCCCGGGCTAGCGGGGTCCATGAGCAGTTCTTC. Translation: CASSPRASGVHEQFF.

This clonotype occurred many times. The chain has TRBV4-1 and TRBJ2-7; TRBD1 aligns across 9 bases. The CDR3 is made up of 13 amino acids. Germline V CDR1 and CDR2: MGHRA, YSYEKL. The junction had 4 bases not matched to a gene; V was cut back by 7 bases and J by 3 bases. The CDR3 DNA follows: TGCGCCAGCACACAGGGGGCGGGCTACGAGCAGTACTTC. It specifies CASTQGAGYEQYF.

This clonotype occurred many times. The chain recombines TRBV7-9 with TRBJ2-7; D unclear. The CDR3 is made up of 12 amino acids. The V gene lost 3 bases and the J gene lost 2 bases, with 5 bases spanning the gap. Germline assignment: CDR1 SEHNR and CDR2 FQNEAQ (reference sequence). The CDR3 nucleotides read TGTGCCAGCAGCTTGGCAGCCTACGAGCAGTACTTC. This sequence encodes CASSLAAYEQYF.

This chain uses TRBV4-1 with TRBJ2-3, with D perhaps matching TRBD2 (7 bases). Germline V lookup: CDR1 MGHRA, CDR2 YSYEKL. V was shortened by 0 bases and J by 3 bases, with 19 bases between the two germline ends. The CDR3 runs 18 residues. The CDR3 is CASSQDLGGGVITDTQYF. The CDR3 region has the DNA TGCGCCAGCAGCCAAGATTTGGGCGGGGGCGTAATAACAGATACGCAGTATTTT.

V is TRBV19 and J is TRBJ2-7; D is possibly TRBD1 or TRBD2 (5 bases each). Germline V gives CDR1 LNHDA, CDR2 SQIVND (reference sequence). This CDR3 contains 15 residues. Trimming stripped 5 bases from V and 3 bases from J, with 17 bases between. Here the CDR3 reads CASSAVGARDYEQYF. The CDR3 DNA is TGTGCCAGTAGTGCAGTCGGGGCTCGTGACTACGAGCAGTACTTC.

This clonotype has just a few counts. The genes are TRBV27 and TRBJ1-1; D unclear. The CDR3 covers 14 residues. Per the germline V gene, CDR1 is MNHEY and CDR2 is SMNVEV (reference sequence). V shed 8 bases and J shed 0 bases, with 13 bases lying between them. The CDR3 nucleotides read TGTGCCAGCGGAGGCCCGGGAATGAACACTGAAGCTTTCTTT. It yields the protein CASGGPGMNTEAFF.

The chain is built from TRBV25-1 and TRBJ1-1; unclear D gene. The germline V gene encodes CDR1 MGHDK and CDR2 SYGVNS. The CDR3 contains 13 residues. V was clipped by 1 base and J by 3 bases, with 6 bases between them. CDR3 bases: TGTGCCAGCAGTGAATTCCAGGACACTGAAGCTTTCTTT. Amino acids: CASSEFQDTEAFF.